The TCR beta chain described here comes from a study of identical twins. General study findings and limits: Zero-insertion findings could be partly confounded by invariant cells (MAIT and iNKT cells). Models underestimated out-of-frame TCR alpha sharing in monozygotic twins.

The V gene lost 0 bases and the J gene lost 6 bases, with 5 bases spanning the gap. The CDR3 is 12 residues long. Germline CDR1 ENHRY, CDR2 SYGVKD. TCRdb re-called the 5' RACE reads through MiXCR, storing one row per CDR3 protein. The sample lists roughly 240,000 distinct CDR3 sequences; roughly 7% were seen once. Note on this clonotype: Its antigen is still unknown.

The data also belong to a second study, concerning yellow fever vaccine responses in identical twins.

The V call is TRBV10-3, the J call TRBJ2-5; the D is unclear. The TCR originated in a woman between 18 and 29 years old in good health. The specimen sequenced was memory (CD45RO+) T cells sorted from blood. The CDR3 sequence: CAISESSKTQYF. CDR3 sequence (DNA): TGTGCCATCAGTGAGTCTTCTAAGACCCAGTACTTC.